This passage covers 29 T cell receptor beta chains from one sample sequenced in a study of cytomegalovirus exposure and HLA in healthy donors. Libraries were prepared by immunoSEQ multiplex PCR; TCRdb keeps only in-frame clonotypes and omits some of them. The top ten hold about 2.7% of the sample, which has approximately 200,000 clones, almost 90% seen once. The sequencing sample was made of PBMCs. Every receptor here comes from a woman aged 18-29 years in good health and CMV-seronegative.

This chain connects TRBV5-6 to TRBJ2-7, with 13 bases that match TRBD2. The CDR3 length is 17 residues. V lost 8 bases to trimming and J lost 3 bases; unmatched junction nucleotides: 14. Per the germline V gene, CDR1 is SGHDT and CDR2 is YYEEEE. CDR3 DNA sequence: TGTGCCAGTAGACCATACGGTGGGACTAGCGGGATCTACGAGCAGTACTTC. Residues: CASRPYGGTSGIYEQYF.

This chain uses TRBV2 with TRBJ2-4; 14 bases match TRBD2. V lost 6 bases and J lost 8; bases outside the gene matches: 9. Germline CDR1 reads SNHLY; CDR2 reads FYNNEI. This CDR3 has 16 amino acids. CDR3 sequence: CASRARTSGRTDIQYF. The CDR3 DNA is TGTGCCAGCAGGGCCCGGACTAGCGGGAGGACGGACATTCAGTACTTC.

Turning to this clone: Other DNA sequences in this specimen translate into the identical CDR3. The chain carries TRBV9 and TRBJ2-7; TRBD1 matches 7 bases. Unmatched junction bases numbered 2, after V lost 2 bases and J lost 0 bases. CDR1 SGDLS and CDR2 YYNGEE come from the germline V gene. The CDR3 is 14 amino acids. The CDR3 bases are TGTGCCAGCAGCGTGGGGGACAGCTCCTACGAGCAGTACTTC. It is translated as CASSVGDSSYEQYF.

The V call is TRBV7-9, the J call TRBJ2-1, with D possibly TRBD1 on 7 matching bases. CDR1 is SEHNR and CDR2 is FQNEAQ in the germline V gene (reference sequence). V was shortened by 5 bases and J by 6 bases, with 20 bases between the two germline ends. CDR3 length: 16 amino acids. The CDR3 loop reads CASSPPLRQGGNEQFF. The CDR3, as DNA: TGTGCCAGCAGCCCCCCTTTGCGACAGGGAGGCAATGAGCAGTTCTTC.

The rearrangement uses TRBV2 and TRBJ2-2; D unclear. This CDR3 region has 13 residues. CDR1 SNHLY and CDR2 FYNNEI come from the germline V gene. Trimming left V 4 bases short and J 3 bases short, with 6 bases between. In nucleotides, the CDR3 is TGTGCCAGCAGTGTTCAGTACACCGGGGAGCTGTTTTTT. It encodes CASSVQYTGELFF.

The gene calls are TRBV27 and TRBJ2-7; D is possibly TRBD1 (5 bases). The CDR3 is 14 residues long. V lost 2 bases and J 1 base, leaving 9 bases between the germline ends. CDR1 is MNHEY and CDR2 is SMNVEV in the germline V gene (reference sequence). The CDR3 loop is CASSLGAASYEQYF. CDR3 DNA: TGTGCCAGCAGTTTAGGGGCAGCTTCCTACGAGCAGTACTTC.

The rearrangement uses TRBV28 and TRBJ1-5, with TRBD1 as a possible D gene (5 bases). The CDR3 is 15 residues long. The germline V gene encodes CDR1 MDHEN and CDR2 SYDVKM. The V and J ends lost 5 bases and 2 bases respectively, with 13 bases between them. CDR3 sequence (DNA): TGTGCCAGCAGTCCCGGGACTCTCCGCAATCAGCCCCAGCATTTT. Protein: CASSPGTLRNQPQHF.

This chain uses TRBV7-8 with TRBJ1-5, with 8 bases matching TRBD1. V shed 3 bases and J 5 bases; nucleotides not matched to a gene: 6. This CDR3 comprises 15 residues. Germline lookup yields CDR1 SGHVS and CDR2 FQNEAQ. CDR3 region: CASSFEDRVYQPQHF. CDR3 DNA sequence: TGTGCCAGCAGCTTCGAGGACAGGGTTTATCAGCCCCAGCATTTT.

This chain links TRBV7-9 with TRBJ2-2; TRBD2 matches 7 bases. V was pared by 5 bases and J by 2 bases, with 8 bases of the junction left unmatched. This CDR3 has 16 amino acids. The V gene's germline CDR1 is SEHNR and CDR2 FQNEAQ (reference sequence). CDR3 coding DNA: TGTGCCAGCAGCCATTCTAGCGGTCTAAACACCGGGGAGCTGTTTTTT. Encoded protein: CASSHSSGLNTGELFF.

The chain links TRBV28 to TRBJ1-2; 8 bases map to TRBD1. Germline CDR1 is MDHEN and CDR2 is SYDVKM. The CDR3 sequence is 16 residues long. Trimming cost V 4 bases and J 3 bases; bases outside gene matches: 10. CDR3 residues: CASSSPTGTGDYGYTF. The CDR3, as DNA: TGTGCCAGCAGTTCCCCAACCGGGACAGGCGACTATGGCTACACCTTC.

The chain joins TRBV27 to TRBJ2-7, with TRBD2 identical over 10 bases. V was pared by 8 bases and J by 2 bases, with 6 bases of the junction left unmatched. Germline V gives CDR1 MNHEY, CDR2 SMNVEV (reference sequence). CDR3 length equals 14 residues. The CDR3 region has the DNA TGTGCCAGCCTAGGACTAGCGGTTCCCTACGAGCAGTACTTC. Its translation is CASLGLAVPYEQYF.

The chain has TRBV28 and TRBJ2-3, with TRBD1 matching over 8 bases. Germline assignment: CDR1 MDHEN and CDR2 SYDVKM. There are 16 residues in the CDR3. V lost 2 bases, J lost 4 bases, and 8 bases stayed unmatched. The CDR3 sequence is CASSLRQDRVPDTQYF. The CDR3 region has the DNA TGTGCCAGCAGTTTAAGGCAGGACAGGGTCCCAGATACGCAGTATTTT.

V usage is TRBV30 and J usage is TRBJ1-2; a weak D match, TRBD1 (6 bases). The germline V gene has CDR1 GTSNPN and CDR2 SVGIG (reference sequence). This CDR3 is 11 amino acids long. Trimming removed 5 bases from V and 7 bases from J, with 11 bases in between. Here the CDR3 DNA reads TGTGCCTGGGAGGAAGGGGGTGGCTACACCTTC. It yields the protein CAWEEGGGYTF.

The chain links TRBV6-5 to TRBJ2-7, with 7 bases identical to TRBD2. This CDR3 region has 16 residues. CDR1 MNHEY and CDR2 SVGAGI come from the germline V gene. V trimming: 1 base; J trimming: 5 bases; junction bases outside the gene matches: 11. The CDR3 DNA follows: TGTGCCAGCAGTTACTTCCCCCGGACTAGTTTCCACGAGCAGTACTTC. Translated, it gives CASSYFPRTSFHEQYF.

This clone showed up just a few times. The DNA for the CDR3 is TGCGCCAGCAGCCTTATAGGCGGCGGCTACACCTTC. Translated, it gives CASSLIGGGYTF. The chain has TRBV5-1 and TRBJ1-2; D is unresolved. The CDR3 covers 12 residues. V was cut by 4 bases and J by 8 bases, with 12 bases left in between. CDR1 and CDR2 (germline): SGHRS, YFSETQ.

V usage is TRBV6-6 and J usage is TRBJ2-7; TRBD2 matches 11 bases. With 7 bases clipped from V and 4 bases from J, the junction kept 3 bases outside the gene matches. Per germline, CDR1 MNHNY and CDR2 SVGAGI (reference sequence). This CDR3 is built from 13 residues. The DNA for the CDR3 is TGTGCCAGCAACCTAGCGGGGGGTTACGAGCAGTACTTC. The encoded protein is CASNLAGGYEQYF.

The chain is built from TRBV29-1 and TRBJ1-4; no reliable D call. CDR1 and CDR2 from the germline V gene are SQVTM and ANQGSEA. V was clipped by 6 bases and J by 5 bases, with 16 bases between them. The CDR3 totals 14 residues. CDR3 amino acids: CSVATHRGNEKLFF. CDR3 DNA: TGCAGCGTGGCTACGCATCGCGGGAATGAAAAACTGTTTTTT.

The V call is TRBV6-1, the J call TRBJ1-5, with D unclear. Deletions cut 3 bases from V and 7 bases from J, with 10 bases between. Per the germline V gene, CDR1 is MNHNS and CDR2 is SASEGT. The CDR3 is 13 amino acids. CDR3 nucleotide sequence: TGTGCCAGCAGTGACTCCAGGTACCAGCCCCAGCATTTT. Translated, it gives CASSDSRYQPQHF.

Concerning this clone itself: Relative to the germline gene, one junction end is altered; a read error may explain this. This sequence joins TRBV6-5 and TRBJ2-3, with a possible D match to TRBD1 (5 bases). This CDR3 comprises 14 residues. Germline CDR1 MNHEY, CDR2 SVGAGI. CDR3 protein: CASSSGGSTGTQYF. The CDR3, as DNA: TGTGCCAGCAGTTCGGGCGGAAGCACAGGTACGCAGTATTTT.

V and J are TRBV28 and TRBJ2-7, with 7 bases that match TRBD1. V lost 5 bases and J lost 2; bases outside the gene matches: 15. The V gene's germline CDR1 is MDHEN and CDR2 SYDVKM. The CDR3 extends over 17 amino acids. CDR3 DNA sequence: TGTGCCAGCAGTCTCCCCCCGACAGGGCCCTACACCTACGAGCAGTACTTC. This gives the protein CASSLPPTGPYTYEQYF. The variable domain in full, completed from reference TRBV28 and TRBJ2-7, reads DVKVTQSSRYLVKRTGEKVFLECVQDMDHENMFWYRQDPGLGLRLIYFSYDVKMKEKGDIPEGYSVSREKKERFSLILESASTNQTSMYLCASSLPPTGPYTYEQYFGPGTRLTVT.

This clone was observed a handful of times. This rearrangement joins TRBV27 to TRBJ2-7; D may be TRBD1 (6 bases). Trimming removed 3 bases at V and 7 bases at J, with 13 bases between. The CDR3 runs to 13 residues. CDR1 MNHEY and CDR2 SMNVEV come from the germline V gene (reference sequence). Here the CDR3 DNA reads TGTGCCAGCAGTTTCTGGGACATAGGGGAGCAGTACTTC. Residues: CASSFWDIGEQYF.

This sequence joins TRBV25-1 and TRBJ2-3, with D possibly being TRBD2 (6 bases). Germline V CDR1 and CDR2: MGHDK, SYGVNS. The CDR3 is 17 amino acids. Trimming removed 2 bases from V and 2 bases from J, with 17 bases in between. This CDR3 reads CASSEQQGRGFTDTQYF. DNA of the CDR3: TGTGCCAGCAGTGAACAACAAGGGCGGGGATTCACAGATACGCAGTATTTT.

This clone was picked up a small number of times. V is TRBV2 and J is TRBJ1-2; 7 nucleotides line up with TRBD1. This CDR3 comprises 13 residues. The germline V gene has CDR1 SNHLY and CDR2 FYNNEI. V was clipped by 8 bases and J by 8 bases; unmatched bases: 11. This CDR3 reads CASGGQGDRGYTF. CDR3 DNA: TGTGCCAGCGGCGGGCAGGGGGATCGGGGCTACACCTTC.

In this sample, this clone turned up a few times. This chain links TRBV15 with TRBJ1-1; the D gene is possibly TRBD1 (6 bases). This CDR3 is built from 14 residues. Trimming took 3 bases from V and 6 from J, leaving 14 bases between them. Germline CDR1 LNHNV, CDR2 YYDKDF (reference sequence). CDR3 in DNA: TGTGCCACCAGCAGGGTGACAGGAAGGTCTGAAGCTTTCTTT. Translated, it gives CATSRVTGRSEAFF.

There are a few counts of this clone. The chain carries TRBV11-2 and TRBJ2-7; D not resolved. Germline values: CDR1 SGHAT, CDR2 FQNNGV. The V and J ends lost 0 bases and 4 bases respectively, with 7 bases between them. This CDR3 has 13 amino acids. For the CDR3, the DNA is TGTGCCAGCAGCTTAGACAGGTGGTACGAGCAGTACTTC. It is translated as CASSLDRWYEQYF.

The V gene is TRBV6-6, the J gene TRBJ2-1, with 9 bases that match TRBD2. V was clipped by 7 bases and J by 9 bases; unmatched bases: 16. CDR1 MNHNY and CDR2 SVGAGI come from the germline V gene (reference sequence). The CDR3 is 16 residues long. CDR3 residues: CASIKGWREGRAEQFF. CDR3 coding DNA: TGTGCCAGCATCAAAGGATGGCGGGAGGGCCGGGCTGAGCAGTTCTTC.

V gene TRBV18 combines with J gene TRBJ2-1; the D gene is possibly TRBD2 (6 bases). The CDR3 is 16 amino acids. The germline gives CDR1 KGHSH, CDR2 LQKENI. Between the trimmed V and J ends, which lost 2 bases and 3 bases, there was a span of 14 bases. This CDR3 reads CASSPDGSPLYNEQFF. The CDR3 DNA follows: TGTGCCAGCTCACCAGACGGGAGTCCCCTCTACAATGAGCAGTTCTTC.

The CDR3 bases are TGTGCCAGCAGTCCCGGGACAGGGTGGTATGGCTACACCTTC. Protein: CASSPGTGWYGYTF. The chain uses TRBV27 and TRBJ1-2, with 9 bases matching TRBD1. The germline CDR1 and CDR2 sequences are MNHEY and SMNVEV (reference sequence). The CDR3 is made up of 14 amino acids. V gave up 5 bases and J gave up 5 bases; unmatched junction bases: 6.

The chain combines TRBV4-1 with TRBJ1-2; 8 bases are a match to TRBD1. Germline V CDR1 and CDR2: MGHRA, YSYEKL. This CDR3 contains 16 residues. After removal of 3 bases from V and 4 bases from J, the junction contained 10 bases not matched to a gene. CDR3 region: CASSQPPGQATYGYTF. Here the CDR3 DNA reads TGCGCCAGCAGCCAGCCTCCGGGACAGGCCACCTATGGCTACACCTTC.